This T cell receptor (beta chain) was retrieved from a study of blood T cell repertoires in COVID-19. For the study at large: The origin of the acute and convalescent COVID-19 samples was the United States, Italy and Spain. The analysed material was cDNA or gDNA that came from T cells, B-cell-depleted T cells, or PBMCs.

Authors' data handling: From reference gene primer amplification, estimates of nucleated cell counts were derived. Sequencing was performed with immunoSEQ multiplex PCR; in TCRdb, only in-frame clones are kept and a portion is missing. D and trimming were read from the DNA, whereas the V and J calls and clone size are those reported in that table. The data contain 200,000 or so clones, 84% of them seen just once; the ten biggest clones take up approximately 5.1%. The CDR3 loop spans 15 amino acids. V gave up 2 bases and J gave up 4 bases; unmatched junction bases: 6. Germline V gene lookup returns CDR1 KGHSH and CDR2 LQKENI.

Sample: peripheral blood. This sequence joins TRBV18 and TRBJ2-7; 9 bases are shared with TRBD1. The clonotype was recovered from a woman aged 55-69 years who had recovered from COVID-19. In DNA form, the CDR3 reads TGTGCCAGCTCACCAAAACAGGGGGCGGTGTACGAGCAGTACTTC. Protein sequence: CASSPKQGAVYEQYF.